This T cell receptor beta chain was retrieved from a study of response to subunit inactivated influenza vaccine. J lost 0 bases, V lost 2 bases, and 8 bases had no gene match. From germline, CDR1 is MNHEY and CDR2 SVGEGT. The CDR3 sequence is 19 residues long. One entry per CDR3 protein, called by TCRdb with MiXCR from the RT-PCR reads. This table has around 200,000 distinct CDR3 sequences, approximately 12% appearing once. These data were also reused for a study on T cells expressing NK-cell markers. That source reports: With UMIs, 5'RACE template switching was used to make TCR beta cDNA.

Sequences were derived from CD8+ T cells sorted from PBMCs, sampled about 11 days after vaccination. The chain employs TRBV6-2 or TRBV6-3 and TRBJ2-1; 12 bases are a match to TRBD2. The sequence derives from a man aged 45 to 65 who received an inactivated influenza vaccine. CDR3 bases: TGTGCCAGCAGTTACGATACTAGCGGGGGGACTAGCTCCTACAATGAGCAGTTCTTC. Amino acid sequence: CASSYDTSGGTSSYNEQFF.